This T cell receptor beta chain originates from a study of T cell responses to AZD1222 COVID-19 vaccine. The CDR3 totals 13 residues. CDR1 is SGHVT, CDR2 SQSDAQ, per germline. V was cut by 6 bases and J by 10 bases, with 19 bases left in between. Some clones are missing from TCRdb's copy, which holds only in-frame ones; the method was immunoSEQ multiplex PCR. Of around 200,000 clones in the sample, 88% were seen once. Study-level findings and limits: Among AZD1222 vaccinees, only 5 to 7 were seropositive at baseline.

Concerning this clone: What it binds is unknown.

The rearrangement joins TRBV7-4 to TRBJ2-7; D not resolved. The sample here was peripheral blood, taken on day 0 of AZD1222 vaccination. The TCR originated in an adult in good health. CDR3 sequence reads: CASRSSRRENQYF. The CDR3 DNA follows: TGTGCCAGCAGGTCCTCCCGACGCGAAAACCAGTACTTC.